The entry that follows covers one TCR beta chain sequence. Its antigen remains unidentified. No clone much larger than this one lies a single base away; base qualities are absent. CDR3 length: 15 amino acids, cysteine to phenylalanine. The retained sequence is limited to the CDR3, 45 bases, with the frame set at the first base. A distance of 11 bases separates the germline ends of V and J, which lose 4 bases and 2 bases respectively. CDR1 and CDR2 are read off the germline V gene as ENHRY and SYGVKD. Enrolling through a virtual design, the prospective study's participants ranged in age from roughly 18 to 95 years and lived across some 22 United States geographic areas. Cohort assignment in the prospective study relied on participant-reported clinical history from a screening survey and a study questionnaire. ImmuneRACE Cohort 3 recovered participants were defined by two consecutive negative NP/OP PCR tests, healthcare professional clearance, or symptom resolution. In the prospective study, mobile phlebotomists collected whole blood, serum and a nasopharyngeal or oropharyngeal swab from each participant. Additional blood draws and questionnaires over an approximately two-month period could optionally be provided by prospective study participants. Before DNA extraction, prospective study blood samples were shipped either frozen or at room temperature.

This sample stems from a study of blood T cell repertoires in COVID-19 (dated by TCRdb to 2018 to 2020). Background for the entire study: Samples from collaborators originated in the United States, Italy and Spain and spanned both the acute and convalescent phases of COVID-19. The samples were drawn from the first 160 participants of the ongoing ImmuneRACE study and from over a thousand subjects provided by 6 global collaborators. The repertoires were released in a freely available public database meant as a resource for research on the immune response to SARS-CoV-2. The dataset comprised deeply sampled blood TCRbeta repertoires from subjects exposed to, actively infected with, or recovered from COVID-19. Where available, HLA class I and class II types were taken from metadata supplied by the sample provider and were not determined by assay-based typing. The prospective study material was composed of cDNA or gDNA derived from T cells, B-cell-depleted T cells, or PBMCs. Nearly every sample came with metadata listing a de-identified subject ID, COVID-19 status, age in years and sex. The study at large found these results: Clinical and demographic metadata were provided uncurated, with the amount varying by source and participant.

TCRbeta CDR3 regions were amplified from genomic DNA using the immunoSEQ Assay, a bias-controlled multiplex PCR. From the authors' description of their analysis: Within the assay, amplification of reference gene primers was used to estimate how many nucleated cells each sample contained. Sequence reads were collapsed and filtered to measure the absolute abundance of every unique TCRbeta CDR3 rearrangement. For each sample, productive Simpson clonality was calculated by taking the square root of Simpson's diversity index across productive rearrangements. TCRdb stores this immuneACCESS table with in-frame sequences only. Part of the clones is absent; in the studies checked, under half of the shortfall reflects unresolved V genes, and no reason is known for the rest. That table furnishes V, J and clone size, whereas the DNA furnished D and trimming. The sample table holds under 250,000 clones, of which approximately 80% were seen once. Jointly, the top ten make up roughly 3.5% of the sample.

The sequenced material came from PBMCs or T cells enriched from blood (not recorded which). The rearrangement combines TRBV10-3 with TRBJ2-2; the D gene is possibly TRBD2, with 6 bases matching. The clonotype was recovered from a woman aged 55-69 years who had recovered from COVID-19. The CDR3 reads as follows: CAISVGDLNTGELFF. The bases are TGTGCCATCAGTGTAGGGGACTTAAACACCGGGGAGCTGTTTTTT.